This entry lists 4 T cell receptor beta chains sequenced from one sample in a study of shared clonotypes between healthy human individuals. Here immunoSEQ multiplex PCR was the method, and the copy in TCRdb shows in-frame clones only, minus some. The table lists a few million clones, nearly 97% of them singletons, with around 0.13% in the top ten. Sequenced sample: naive CD4+ T cells sorted from blood. Specified subset: CD45RA+ positively selected. The receptors come from a man younger than 35 in good health.

This clone has just one count. The V and J genes are TRBV2 and TRBJ2-5; D remains ambiguous. The CDR3 runs 11 residues. Germline V lookup: CDR1 SNHLY, CDR2 FYNNEI. Trimming left V 8 bases short and J 4 bases short, with 8 bases between. CDR3 in amino acids: CASENSETQYF. The CDR3, as DNA: TGTGCCAGCGAGAACTCAGAGACCCAGTACTTC.

The sample holds one count of this clone. V usage is TRBV19 and J usage is TRBJ2-7; 10 nucleotides agree with TRBD1. Per the germline V gene, CDR1 is LNHDA and CDR2 is SQIVND (reference sequence). The CDR3 covers 16 residues. The J segment lost 4 bases and the V segment lost 4 bases, leaving 10 bases of the junction unmatched. This CDR3 is CASSRGAGTGEYEQYF. In DNA, the CDR3 is TGTGCCAGTAGTAGGGGAGCCGGGACAGGGGAGTACGAGCAGTACTTC.

The J gene is TRBJ2-7, the V gene TRBV28; maybe TRBD2 (7 bases). Trimming removed 6 bases from V and 5 bases from J, with 26 bases in between. There are 17 residues in the CDR3. Looked up from germline, CDR1 is MDHEN and CDR2 is SYDVKM. For the CDR3, the DNA is TGTGCCAGCAGCCTTCCGCCGTATTGGGGGGGCAACGACGAGCAGTACTTC. Translation: CASSLPPYWGGNDEQYF.

The rearrangement links TRBV30 to TRBJ1-6, with no clear D. The CDR3 is 17 amino acids. Trimming stripped 1 base from V and 0 bases from J, with 13 bases between. Germline V gene lookup returns CDR1 GTSNPN and CDR2 SVGIG (reference sequence). CDR3 region: CAWSAGLLSSYNSPLHF. CDR3 bases: TGTGCCTGGAGTGCCGGGCTCCTGAGCTCCTATAATTCACCCCTCCACTTT.